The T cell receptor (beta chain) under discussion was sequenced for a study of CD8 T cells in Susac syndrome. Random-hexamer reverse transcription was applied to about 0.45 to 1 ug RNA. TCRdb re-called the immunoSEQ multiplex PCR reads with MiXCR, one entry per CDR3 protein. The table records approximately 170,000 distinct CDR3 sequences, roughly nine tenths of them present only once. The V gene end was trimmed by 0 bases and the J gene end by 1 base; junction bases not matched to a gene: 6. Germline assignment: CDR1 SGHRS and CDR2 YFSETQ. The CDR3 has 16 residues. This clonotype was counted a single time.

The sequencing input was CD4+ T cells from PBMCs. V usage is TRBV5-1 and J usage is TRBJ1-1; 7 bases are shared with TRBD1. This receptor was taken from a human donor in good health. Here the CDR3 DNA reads TGCGCCAGCAGCTTGGCGGACAGGCTCACGAACACTGAAGCTTTCTTT. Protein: CASSLADRLTNTEAFF.